The 6 T cell receptor beta chains below all came from one sample that was sequenced in a study of regulatory and conventional T cells in RAG deficiency. Sequenced by immunoSEQ multiplex PCR; TCRdb stores in-frame clones only, minus some. Of more than 40,000 clones in the sample, 70% to 90% were seen once. Blood CD4+ CD25-low CD127-high conventional T cells supplied the genomic DNA template. These data were also reused for a study on regulatory T cells. That paper states: Amplification used 52 TRBV primers and 13 TRBJ primers.

Sequences were obtained from CD4+ effector T cells sorted from blood. These TCRs come from a human donor in good health.

This clone has a handful of counts. The chain links TRBV19 to TRBJ2-3; 11 bases match TRBD2. The CDR3 loop spans 20 amino acids. Germline values: CDR1 LNHDA, CDR2 SQIVND (reference sequence). J gave up 2 bases and V 5 bases, and 18 bases lay outside the gene matches. The CDR3 here is CASSVNLLAGGSAYTDTQYF. CDR3 coding DNA: TGTGCCAGTAGTGTAAACCTTCTAGCGGGAGGTTCCGCCTACACAGATACGCAGTATTTT.

This chain joins TRBV2 and TRBJ1-2; 7 bases match TRBD1. Germline CDR1 reads SNHLY; CDR2 reads FYNNEI. This CDR3 region has 12 residues. J was trimmed by 6 bases and V by 6 bases; bases with no gene match: 4. The CDR3: CASRQGSDGYTF. CDR3 nucleotide sequence: TGTGCCAGCAGACAGGGGTCGGATGGCTACACCTTC.

This clone occurred once. The chain joins TRBV6-5 to TRBJ1-2, with D unclear. This CDR3 region has 13 residues. V lost 7 bases and J 2 bases, leaving 11 bases between the germline ends. Germline CDR1 MNHEY, CDR2 SVGAGI. CDR3 residues: CASMDRQNYGYTF. Here the CDR3 DNA reads TGTGCCAGCATGGATCGACAAAACTATGGCTACACCTTC.

The rearrangement joins TRBV6-1 to TRBJ1-1; D is unresolved. Trimming removed 4 bases from V and 5 bases from J, with 14 bases in between. The CDR3 sequence is 14 residues long. Germline CDR1 is MNHNS and CDR2 is SASEGT. This chain's CDR3 is CASSVDQDSTEAFF. CDR3 DNA sequence: TGTGCCAGCAGTGTTGACCAGGATTCGACTGAAGCTTTCTTT.

This chain connects TRBV5-8 to TRBJ1-3; D is uncertain. Germline CDR1 is SGHTS and CDR2 is YDEGEE. There are 16 residues in the CDR3. V was clipped by 0 bases and J by 0 bases, with 10 bases between them. CDR3 bases: TGTGCCAGCAGCTTGGGGATGATAGACTCTGGAAACACCATATATTTT. Translation gives CASSLGMIDSGNTIYF. The complete variable domain, with remaining parts taken from reference TRBV5-8 and TRBJ1-3, reads EAGVTQSPTHLIKTRGQQATLRCSPISGHTSVYWYQQALGLGLQFLLWYDEGEERNRGNFPPRFSGRQFPNYSSELNVNALELEDSALYLCASSLGMIDSGNTIYFGEGSWLTVV.

The J gene is TRBJ1-2, the V gene TRBV5-6; possible D gene TRBD1, 5 bases. Germline loops: CDR1 SGHDT, CDR2 YYEEEE. The length of the CDR3 is 14 residues. Trimming stripped 4 bases from V and 4 bases from J, with 14 bases between. The CDR3 sequence is CASSQVDRGYGYTF. CDR3 nucleotide sequence: TGTGCCAGCAGCCAGGTCGACAGAGGCTATGGCTACACCTTC.